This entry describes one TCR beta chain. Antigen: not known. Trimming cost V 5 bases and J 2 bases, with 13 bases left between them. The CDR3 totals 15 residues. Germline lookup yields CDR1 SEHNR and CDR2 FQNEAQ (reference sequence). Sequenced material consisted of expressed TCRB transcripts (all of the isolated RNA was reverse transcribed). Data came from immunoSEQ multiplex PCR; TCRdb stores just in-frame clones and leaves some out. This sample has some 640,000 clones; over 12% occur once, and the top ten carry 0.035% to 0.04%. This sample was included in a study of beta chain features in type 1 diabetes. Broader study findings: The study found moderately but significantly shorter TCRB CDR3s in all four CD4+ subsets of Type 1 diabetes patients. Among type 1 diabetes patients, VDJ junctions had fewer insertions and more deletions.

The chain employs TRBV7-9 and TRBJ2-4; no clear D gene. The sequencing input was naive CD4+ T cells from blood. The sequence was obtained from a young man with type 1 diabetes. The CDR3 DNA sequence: TGTGCCAGCAGCGGCCAGTGGGGATCCAAAAACATTCAGTACTTC. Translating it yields CASSGQWGSKNIQYF.